This T cell receptor beta chain was found in a study of Ad26.COV2.S vaccination and SARS-CoV-2 variants. In the case of this clone: Its matching antigen is unknown.

Losses at the gene ends were 6 bases for V and 7 bases for J; bases not matched to a gene: 4. The CDR3 totals 13 residues. Germline lookup yields CDR1 KGHSH and CDR2 LQKENI. Repertoires were generated with immunoSEQ multiplex PCR, while TCRdb's copy carries only in-frame clones and drops some. The sample lists more than 150,000 clones, around nine tenths occurring once. General study results and limits: Spike-specific responses of CD8+ and CD4+ T cells were reported to display substantial breadth after vaccination. Vaccine recipients posted higher spike-specific TCR breadth than their placebo counterparts. Placebo recipients and vaccine recipients were similar in non-spike TCR breadth.

The chain joins TRBV18 to TRBJ1-2; 11 bases map to TRBD1. The sample in question was peripheral blood, obtained after recovery from COVID-19. The receptor was derived from a human donor who had recovered from COVID-19. CDR3 bases: TGTGCCAGCTCCGGACAGGGGGCGCGTGGCTACACCTTC. Its protein is CASSGQGARGYTF.